This is a list of T cell receptor beta chains from one sample in a study of T cell changes during pregnancy in multiple sclerosis. The repertoire was sequenced with immunoSEQ multiplex PCR; TCRdb's copy has only in-frame clones and lacks some. The table has 70,000 to 95,000 clones, approximately 94% seen once. The starting material was peripheral blood, obtained in the third trimester of pregnancy. Receptor source: a female donor with multiple sclerosis, enrolled in a pregnancy study. The CDR3 runs from the conserved cysteine through the conserved F or W. The order of the fields is J gene, V gene, CDR3 protein.

TRBJ2-6 TRBV28 CASTFGGTGANVLTF
TRBJ2-1 TRBV11-2 CASSLAGGRYNEQFF
TRBJ1-5 TRBV27 CASSPGGGQPQHF
TRBJ2-2 TRBV7-9 CASSLVSGATNTGELFF
TRBJ2-7 TRBV5-6 CASSLGPGTGVHEQYF
TRBJ2-2 TRBV11-2 CASSSNTGELFF
TRBJ1-4 TRBV27 CASRPWTAANEKLFF
TRBJ2-5 TRBV9 CASSVAIGQGEETQYF
TRBJ2-7 TRBV4-2 CASSQDRGIEQYF
TRBJ1-5 TRBV23-1 CASSLHRDNPGGPQHF
TRBJ1-1 TRBV9 CASSSRTGMNTEAFF
TRBJ2-6 TRBV5-6 CASSPGPSGANVLTF
TRBJ2-3 TRBV7-2 CASSLYTDTQYF
TRBJ2-7 TRBV25-1 CASSETGGQGREQYF
TRBJ2-1 TRBV19 CANNSGSPYNEQFF